Below are 5 T cell receptor beta chains sequenced from a single sample in a study of T cell responses to AZD1222 COVID-19 vaccine. Clones were read by immunoSEQ multiplex PCR, and TCRdb kept only the in-frame ones, dropping some. Among approximately 150,000 clones, more than 85% were seen once, and the ten largest hold approximately 1.3%. This specimen was peripheral blood, taken 28 days after the second AZD1222 dose. These receptors all stem from an adult who received the AZD1222 COVID-19 vaccine.

Only a few counts were recorded for this clone. The rearrangement uses TRBV2 and TRBJ1-5, with D possibly matching TRBD1 (5 bases). From germline, CDR1 is SNHLY and CDR2 FYNNEI. This CDR3 comprises 13 residues. V dropped 6 bases and J dropped 3 bases, with 9 bases sitting between them. The CDR3 DNA follows: TGTGCCAGCAGAAGGGACGTCAATCAGCCCCAGCATTTT. This codes for CASRRDVNQPQHF.

The rearrangement uses TRBV18 and TRBJ1-2, with D hard to call. The V end was cut by 3 bases, the J end by 0 bases, with 14 bases between. This CDR3 is 16 amino acids long. Per the germline V gene, CDR1 is KGHSH and CDR2 is LQKENI. The CDR3, as DNA: TGTGCCAGCTCACCCGCCCGGACTGTGGCTAACTATGGCTACACCTTC. Its protein product is CASSPARTVANYGYTF.

This chain uses TRBV6-1 with TRBJ2-2; D not certain. Trimming removed 2 bases at V and 5 bases at J, with 6 bases between. The CDR3 runs 13 residues. The germline CDR1 and CDR2 sequences are MNHNS and SASEGT. In DNA form, the CDR3 reads TGTGCCAGCAGTGAAATCGGAACCGGGGAGCTGTTTTTT. Protein sequence: CASSEIGTGELFF.

The rearrangement joins TRBV28 to TRBJ1-2; tentative D call: TRBD1 (6 bases). V dropped 4 bases and J dropped 1 base, with 19 bases sitting between them. There are 17 residues in the CDR3. Germline V gene lookup returns CDR1 MDHEN and CDR2 SYDVKM. The CDR3 DNA follows: TGTGCCAGCAGTTCGTCGGGCTTTCCGGGACATAACTATGGCTACACCTTC. Its translation is CASSSSGFPGHNYGYTF.

The V gene is TRBV6-4, the J gene TRBJ2-7; 7 bases map to TRBD1. Germline assignment: CDR1 MRHNA and CDR2 SNTAGT. CDR3 length: 11 amino acids. The V segment lost 10 bases and the J segment 6 bases; nucleotides outside the gene matches: 6. CDR3 residues: CAIEGQTEQYF. The CDR3 region has the DNA TGTGCCATCGAGGGACAGACCGAGCAGTACTTC.